This passage covers 17 T cell receptor beta chains from one sample sequenced in a study of response to subunit inactivated influenza vaccine. TCRdb passed the RT-PCR reads through MiXCR, listing each CDR3 protein once. The sample lists hundreds of thousands of distinct CDR3 sequences; 10% to 15% were seen once. The material was PBMCs from blood, obtained about 40 days after vaccination. These receptors were obtained from a man aged 50 to 59 who received an inactivated influenza vaccine.

This clonotype came up many times. V and J are TRBV10-3 and TRBJ2-7, with no clear D. CDR3 length: 13 residues. In germline, CDR1 is ENHRY, CDR2 SYGVKD. The V gene lost 0 bases and the J gene lost 2 bases, with 5 bases spanning the gap. The CDR3 loop is CAISESGAYEQYF. The CDR3 DNA is TGTGCCATCAGTGAGTCGGGTGCCTACGAGCAGTACTTC.

This clonotype was observed a few times. V and J are TRBV4-2 and TRBJ2-5; 7 nucleotides line up with TRBD2. The trim removed 4 bases at V and 5 bases at J, leaving 7 bases unmatched. This CDR3 is built from 14 residues. The germline CDR1 and CDR2 sequences are LGHNA and YNFKEQ. DNA for the CDR3: TGTGCCAGCAGCCGAAGTGGGGGAGGGGAGACCCAGTACTTC. This sequence encodes CASSRSGGGETQYF.

This chain uses TRBV20-1 with TRBJ2-5; D is unclear. Looked up from germline, CDR1 is DFQATT and CDR2 is SNEGSKA (reference sequence). Between the trimmed V and J ends, which lost 6 bases and 5 bases, there was a span of 7 bases. The CDR3 extends over 10 amino acids. CDR3 region: CSATRETQYF. The CDR3 DNA sequence: TGCAGTGCCACGAGGGAGACCCAGTACTTC.

This sequence joins TRBV12-3 or TRBV12-4 and TRBJ2-6, with 8 bases matching TRBD1. The trim removed 8 bases at V and 1 base at J, leaving 13 bases unmatched. There are 18 residues in the CDR3. CDR3 nucleotides: TGTGCCAGCTGTCCCTCAGGACAGGGCGAATCTGGGGCCAACGTCCTGACTTTC. It is translated as CASCPSGQGESGANVLTF.

The table lists this clonotype with a few counts. This chain links TRBV5-1 with TRBJ1-6; D remains ambiguous. The CDR3 sequence is 15 residues long. The germline V gene encodes CDR1 SGHRS and CDR2 YFSETQ. The V end was cut by 4 bases, the J end by 7 bases, with 15 bases between. CDR3 residues: CASSPDQISNSPLHF. The CDR3 DNA sequence: TGCGCCAGCAGCCCAGATCAGATTTCCAATTCACCCCTCCACTTT.

In this sample, this clonotype turned up many times. In DNA form, the CDR3 reads TGTGCCACCAGTGAGGGAGACAGGAACTTCTTTAGGAACACCGGGGAGCTGTTTTTT. This codes for CATSEGDRNFFRNTGELFF. The V call is TRBV24-1, the J call TRBJ2-2, with a weak D call TRBD1 (6 bases). CDR3 size: 19 residues. The V gene's germline CDR1 is KGHDR and CDR2 SFDVKD. The germline V and J ends were trimmed by 4 bases and 1 base, with 21 bases remaining between them.

This rearrangement joins TRBV7-9 to TRBJ1-1; 8 bases align to TRBD1. Trimming at V came to 0 bases and at J to 4 bases, leaving 1 base not matched to a gene. The CDR3 is made up of 14 amino acids. Looked up from germline, CDR1 is SEHNR and CDR2 is FQNEAQ (reference sequence). CDR3 sequence: CASSLADRGTEAFF. CDR3 nucleotides: TGTGCCAGCAGCTTAGCAGACAGGGGCACTGAAGCTTTCTTT.

This clonotype was recorded a few times. The chain recombines TRBV20-1 with TRBJ2-1; 8 bases fit TRBD2. This CDR3 has 16 residues. Trimming cost V 3 bases and J 4 bases; bases outside gene matches: 11. CDR1 DFQATT and CDR2 SNEGSKA come from the germline V gene (reference sequence). The CDR3 protein is CSARKLAASRYNEQFF. In DNA, the CDR3 is TGCAGTGCTAGGAAACTAGCGGCCAGCCGGTACAATGAGCAGTTCTTC.

The chain carries TRBV5-5 and TRBJ2-5, with 7 bases identical to TRBD1. The V segment lost 0 bases and the J segment 3 bases; nucleotides outside the gene matches: 8. CDR3 length: 16 residues. Germline loops: CDR1 SGHKS, CDR2 YYEKEE (reference sequence). DNA for the CDR3: TGTGCCAGCAGCTTGGGGGTGACAGGGAGAGAAGAGACCCAGTACTTC. This translates into CASSLGVTGREETQYF.

This clonotype showed up just a few times. The chain joins TRBV3-1 to TRBJ2-7, with D possibly being TRBD2 (7 bases). The V end was cut by 0 bases, the J end by 7 bases, with 16 bases between. The germline CDR1 and CDR2 sequences are LGHDT and YNNKEL (reference sequence). CDR3 length equals 15 residues. The CDR3 here is CASSQDLGGAWEQYF. In nucleotides, the CDR3 is TGTGCCAGCAGCCAAGATCTAGGGGGGGCCTGGGAGCAGTACTTC.

This clonotype was seen only a few times. The chain couples TRBV7-2 to TRBJ2-2, with 9 bases aligning to TRBD2. The CDR3 extends over 14 amino acids. With 3 bases clipped from V and 6 bases from J, the junction kept 2 bases outside the gene matches. Germline CDR1 SGHTA, CDR2 FQGNSA. The CDR3 coding sequence is TGTGCCAGCAGCTTGGGACTAGCCCCCGGGGAGCTGTTTTTT. This translates into CASSLGLAPGELFF.

This clonotype was seen only a few times. V and J are TRBV12-3 or TRBV12-4 and TRBJ1-2; 9 bases are a match to TRBD1. V trimming: 5 bases; J trimming: 5 bases; junction bases outside the gene matches: 3. The CDR3 has 13 amino acids. Here the CDR3 DNA reads TGTGCCAGCAGTCGGACAGGGGCGTATGGCTACACCTTC. Translation: CASSRTGAYGYTF.

The V and J genes are TRBV24-1 and TRBJ2-1, with TRBD1 matching 9 bases. This CDR3 is built from 16 residues. The V gene end was trimmed by 0 bases and the J gene end by 5 bases; junction bases not matched to a gene: 4. The germline V gene has CDR1 KGHDR and CDR2 SFDVKD. CDR3 sequence (DNA): TGTGCCACCAGTGATTTGAACAGGGGGCGCAACAATGAGCAGTTCTTC. It yields the protein CATSDLNRGRNNEQFF.

Here the CDR3 DNA reads TGTGCCAGCAGTGAGTTCGGCGGGAGGGCCTACGAGCAGTACTTC. Its protein is CASSEFGGRAYEQYF. V is TRBV6-1 and J is TRBJ2-7, with 9 bases matching TRBD2. Trimming at V came to 3 bases and at J to 2 bases, leaving 5 bases not matched to a gene. This CDR3 comprises 15 residues. Germline V gene sequence: CDR1 MNHNS, CDR2 SASEGT.

The gene calls are TRBV5-1 and TRBJ2-1, with TRBD2 matching over 7 bases. CDR1 SGHRS and CDR2 YFSETQ come from the germline V gene. The CDR3 consists of 16 residues. With V trimmed by 4 bases and J by 7 bases, 14 bases remained unmatched. The CDR3 protein is CASSGGGLSGANEQFF. In DNA form, the CDR3 reads TGCGCCAGCAGCGGCGGGGGACTATCGGGCGCGAATGAGCAGTTCTTC.

This clonotype was seen a few times. This chain links TRBV28 with TRBJ2-2; 10 bases match TRBD2. Unmatched junction bases numbered 15, after V lost 4 bases and J lost 1 base. The CDR3 has 20 amino acids. Germline CDR1 is MDHEN and CDR2 is SYDVKM. Here the CDR3 DNA reads TGTGCCAGCAGTTCCCCCATTCTAGCGGGAGAGGAGATGAACACCGGGGAGCTGTTTTTT. Its translation: CASSSPILAGEEMNTGELFF.

This clonotype has a handful of counts. V gene TRBV6-5 combines with J gene TRBJ2-7; D uncertain. Germline V gives CDR1 MNHEY, CDR2 SVGAGI. The CDR3 is 11 amino acids. The V gene lost 8 bases and the J gene lost 7 bases, with 12 bases spanning the gap. CDR3 loop: CASGRNLEQYF. The CDR3 DNA sequence: TGTGCCAGCGGCCGAAATTTGGAGCAGTACTTC.